This T cell receptor beta chain was sequenced for a study of T cells after yellow fever vaccination. Only one count was recorded for this clonotype. TCRdb re-called the 5' RACE reads through MiXCR, storing one row per CDR3 protein. The table lists a few hundred thousand distinct CDR3 sequences, 8.5% to 10% of them singletons, with 3% to 3.5% in the top ten. The CDR3 length is 12 residues. V was cut by 8 bases and J by 6 bases, with 12 bases left in between. CDR1 SGHTA and CDR2 FQGNSA come from the germline V gene. J is TRBJ2-3 and V is TRBV7-2, with a tentative D call TRBD1 (5 bases). The sequences come from CD4+ T cells sorted from PBMCs, collected 5 days after the yellow fever booster vaccination. The origin of this receptor is a man between 18 and 35 years old who received the YFV17D yellow fever vaccine. The CDR3 sequence: CASRQQSDTQYF. CDR3 nucleotides: TGTGCCAGCCGACAGCAGTCTGATACGCAGTATTTT.